The T cell receptor (beta chain) described here comes from a study of early T cells in non-severe SARS-CoV-2 infection. Individual cDNA molecules received unique molecular identifiers. A single record per CDR3 protein comes from TCRdb applying MiXCR to the 5' RACE reads. The sample carries roughly 32,000 distinct CDR3 sequences, approximately 9.2% recorded once. This clonotype was seen many times. Trimming removed 3 bases at V and 2 bases at J, with 19 bases between. The CDR3 has 16 amino acids. CDR1 is GTSNPN, CDR2 SVGIG, per germline (reference sequence). Sequenced material: whole blood. The V gene is TRBV30, the J gene TRBJ1-2, with a tentative D call TRBD1 (5 bases). This TCR was recovered from an adult who was a healthcare worker with PCR-confirmed SARS-CoV-2 infection or an uninfected control (not recorded which). CDR3 in DNA: TGTGCCTGGAGGAGGGAGCAGGGCGTTATAAACTATGGCTACACCTTC. Encoded protein: CAWRREQGVINYGYTF.